A selection of T cell receptor beta chains follows, all from one sample in a study of OX40 agonist ivuxolimab in advanced cancers. Profiled with immunoSEQ multiplex PCR; TCRdb holds only in-frame clones, not every one. Here the sample spans about 46,000 clones, approximately 90% being singletons. The sample was CD4+ or CD8+ T cells sorted from blood, taken in a trial of the OX40 agonist ivuxolimab. The receptors were sampled from an adult with an advanced solid tumor such as melanoma, head and neck, liver or kidney cancer. Each CDR3 is given with its conserved first and last residue. Each record gives: D gene, J gene, CDR3 length, clone size, V gene, CDR3 protein, CDR3 DNA. D genes are given only for firm matches. The listing skips clone size in some rows; elsewhere it reads once, few, many or a size class.

D gene: TRBD1; J gene: TRBJ1-1; CDR3 length: 19; clone size: .; V gene: TRBV29-1; CDR3 protein: CSAFAGRWTGGKVDTEAFF; CDR3 DNA: TGCAGCGCTTTTGCAGGAAGATGGACAGGGGGCAAGGTGGACACTGAAGCTTTCTTT
D gene: TRBD1; J gene: TRBJ1-4; CDR3 length: 12; clone size: .; V gene: TRBV27; CDR3 protein: CASTGGREKLFF; CDR3 DNA: TGTGCCAGCACAGGGGGCAGGGAAAAACTGTTTTTT
D gene: .; J gene: TRBJ2-7; CDR3 length: 14; clone size: .; V gene: TRBV30; CDR3 protein: CAWSVQGRYYEQYF; CDR3 DNA: TGTGCCTGGAGTGTACAGGGTCGCTACTACGAGCAGTACTTC
D gene: TRBD1; J gene: TRBJ1-5; CDR3 length: 14; clone size: .; V gene: TRBV4-1; CDR3 protein: CASSLQGASQPQHF; CDR3 DNA: TGCGCCAGCAGCCTCCAGGGGGCAAGTCAGCCCCAGCATTTT
D gene: .; J gene: TRBJ1-5; CDR3 length: 13; clone size: .; V gene: TRBV4-1; CDR3 protein: CASSPLFGQPQHF; CDR3 DNA: TGCGCCAGCAGCCCCCTATTTGGGCAGCCCCAGCATTTT
D gene: TRBD1; J gene: TRBJ2-7; CDR3 length: 14; clone size: .; V gene: TRBV6-5; CDR3 protein: CASSYWAGGDEQYF; CDR3 DNA: TGTGCCAGCAGTTACTGGGCAGGGGGCGACGAGCAGTACTTC
D gene: .; J gene: TRBJ1-3; CDR3 length: 16; clone size: .; V gene: TRBV18; CDR3 protein: CASSPRTATSGNTIYF; CDR3 DNA: TGTGCCAGCTCACCACGAACCGCCACCTCTGGAAACACCATATATTTT
D gene: .; J gene: TRBJ2-2; CDR3 length: 15; clone size: .; V gene: TRBV9; CDR3 protein: CASSGAQGNTGELFF; CDR3 DNA: TGTGCCAGCAGCGGGGCGCAGGGTAACACCGGGGAGCTGTTTTTT
D gene: TRBD2; J gene: TRBJ2-7; CDR3 length: 14; clone size: .; V gene: TRBV11-2; CDR3 protein: CASSLAGGPYEQYF; CDR3 DNA: TGTGCCAGCAGCTTAGCGGGGGGGCCCTACGAGCAGTACTTC
D gene: TRBD2; J gene: TRBJ2-5; CDR3 length: 14; clone size: .; V gene: TRBV19; CDR3 protein: CASSIGGGSSAQYF; CDR3 DNA: TGTGCCAGTAGTATCGGCGGGGGGAGTTCGGCCCAGTACTTC
D gene: .; J gene: TRBJ1-2; CDR3 length: 13; clone size: few; V gene: TRBV5-1; CDR3 protein: CASSLTGIYGYTF; CDR3 DNA: TGCGCCAGCAGCTTGACTGGGATCTATGGCTACACCTTC
D gene: TRBD1; J gene: TRBJ2-3; CDR3 length: 17; clone size: .; V gene: TRBV5-5; CDR3 protein: CASSLYGTGGHTDTQYF; CDR3 DNA: TGTGCCAGCAGCTTATACGGGACAGGCGGCCACACAGATACGCAGTATTTT